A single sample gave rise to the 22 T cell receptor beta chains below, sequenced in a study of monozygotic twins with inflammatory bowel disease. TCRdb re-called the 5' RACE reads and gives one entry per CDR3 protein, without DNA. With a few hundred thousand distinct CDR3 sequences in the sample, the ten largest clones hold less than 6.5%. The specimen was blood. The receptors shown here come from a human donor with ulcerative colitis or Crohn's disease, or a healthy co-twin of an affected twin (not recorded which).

The CDR3 reads CSARGQVQETQYF. The chain uses TRBV20-1 and TRBJ2-5. This CDR3 is 13 amino acids long. Germline loops: CDR1 DFQATT, CDR2 SNEGSKA (reference sequence).

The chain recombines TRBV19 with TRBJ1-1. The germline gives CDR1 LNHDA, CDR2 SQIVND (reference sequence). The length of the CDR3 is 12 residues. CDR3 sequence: CASSKMNTEAFF. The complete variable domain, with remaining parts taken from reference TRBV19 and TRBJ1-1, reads DGGITQSPKYLFRKEGQNVTLSCEQNLNHDAMYWYRQDPGQGLRLIYYSQIVNDFQKGDIAEGYSVSREKKESFPLTVTSAQKNPTAFYLCASSKMNTEAFFGQGTRLTVV.

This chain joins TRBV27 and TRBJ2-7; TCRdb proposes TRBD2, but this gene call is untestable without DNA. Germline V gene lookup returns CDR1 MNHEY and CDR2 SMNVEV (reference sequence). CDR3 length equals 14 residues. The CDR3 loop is CASSLIRGWGEQYF.

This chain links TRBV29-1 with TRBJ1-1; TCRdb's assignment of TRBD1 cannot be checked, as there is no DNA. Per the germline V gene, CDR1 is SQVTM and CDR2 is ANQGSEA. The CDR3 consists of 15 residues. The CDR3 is CSAGWAGGFNTEAFF.

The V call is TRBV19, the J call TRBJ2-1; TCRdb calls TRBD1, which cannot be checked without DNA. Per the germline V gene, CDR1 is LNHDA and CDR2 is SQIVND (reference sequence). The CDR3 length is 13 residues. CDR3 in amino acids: CASSPNLGQVQFF.

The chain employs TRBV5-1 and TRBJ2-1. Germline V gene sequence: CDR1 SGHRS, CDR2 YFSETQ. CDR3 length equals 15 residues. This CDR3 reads CASSLTRASYNEQFF.

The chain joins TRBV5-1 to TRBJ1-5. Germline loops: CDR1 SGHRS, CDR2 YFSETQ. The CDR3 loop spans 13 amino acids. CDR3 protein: CASRQGDNQPQHF.

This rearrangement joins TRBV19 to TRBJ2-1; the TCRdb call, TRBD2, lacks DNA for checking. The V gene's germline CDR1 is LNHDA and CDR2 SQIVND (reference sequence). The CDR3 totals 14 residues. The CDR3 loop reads CASTSVHSYNEQFF.

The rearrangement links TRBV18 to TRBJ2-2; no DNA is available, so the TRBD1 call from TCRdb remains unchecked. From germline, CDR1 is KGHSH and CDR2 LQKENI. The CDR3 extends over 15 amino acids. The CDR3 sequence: CASSPLGTRTGELFF.

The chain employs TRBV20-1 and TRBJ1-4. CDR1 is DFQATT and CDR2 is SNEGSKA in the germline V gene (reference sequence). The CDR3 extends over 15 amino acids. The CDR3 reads CSARDHGRANEKLFF.

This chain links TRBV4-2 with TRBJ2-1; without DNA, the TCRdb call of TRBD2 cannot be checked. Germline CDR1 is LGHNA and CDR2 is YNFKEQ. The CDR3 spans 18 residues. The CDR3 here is CASSQDVSGRADYNEQFF.

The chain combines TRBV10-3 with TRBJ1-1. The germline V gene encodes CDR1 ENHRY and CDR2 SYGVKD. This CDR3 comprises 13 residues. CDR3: CAISESGSVEAFF.

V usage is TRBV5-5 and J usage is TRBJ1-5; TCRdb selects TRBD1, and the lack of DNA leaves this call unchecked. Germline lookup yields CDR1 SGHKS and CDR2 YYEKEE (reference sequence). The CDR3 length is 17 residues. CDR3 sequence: CASSGETGPYSNQPQHF. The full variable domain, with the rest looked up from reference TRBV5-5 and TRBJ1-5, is DAGVTQSPTHLIKTRGQQVTLRCSPISGHKSVSWYQQVLGQGPQFIFQYYEKEERGRGNFPDRFSARQFPNYSSELNVNALLLGDSALYLCASSGETGPYSNQPQHFGDGTRLSIL.

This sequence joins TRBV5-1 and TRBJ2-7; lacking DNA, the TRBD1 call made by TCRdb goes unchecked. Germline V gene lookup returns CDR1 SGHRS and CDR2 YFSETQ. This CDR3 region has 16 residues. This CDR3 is CASSFDRDRVTYEQYF.

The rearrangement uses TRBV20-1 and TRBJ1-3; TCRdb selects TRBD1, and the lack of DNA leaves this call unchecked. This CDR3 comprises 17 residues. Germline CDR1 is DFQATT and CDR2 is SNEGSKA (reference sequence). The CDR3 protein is CSARDRGTGEAGNTIYF.

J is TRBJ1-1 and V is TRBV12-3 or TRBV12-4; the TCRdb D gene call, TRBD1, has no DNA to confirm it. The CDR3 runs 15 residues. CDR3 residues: CASSLYQGWNTEAFF.

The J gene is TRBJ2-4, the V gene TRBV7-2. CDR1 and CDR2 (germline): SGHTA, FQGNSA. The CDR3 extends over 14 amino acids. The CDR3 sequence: CASMQELAKNIQYF.

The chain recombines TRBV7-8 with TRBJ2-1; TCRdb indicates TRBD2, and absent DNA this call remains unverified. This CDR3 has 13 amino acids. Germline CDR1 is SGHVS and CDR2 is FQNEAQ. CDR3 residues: CASSLAGLVEQFF.

CDR3 residues: CASSVTGVVIPDTQYF. The chain combines TRBV12-3 or TRBV12-4 with TRBJ2-3; without DNA, the TCRdb call of TRBD1 cannot be checked. CDR3 length equals 16 residues.

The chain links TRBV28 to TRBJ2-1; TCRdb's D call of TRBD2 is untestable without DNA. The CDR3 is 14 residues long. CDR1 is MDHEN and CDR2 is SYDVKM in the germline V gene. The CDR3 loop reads CASFSLGLADEQFF.

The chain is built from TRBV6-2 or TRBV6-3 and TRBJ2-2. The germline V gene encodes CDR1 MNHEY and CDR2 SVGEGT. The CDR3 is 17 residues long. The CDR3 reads CASTAMTSVFLPGELFF.

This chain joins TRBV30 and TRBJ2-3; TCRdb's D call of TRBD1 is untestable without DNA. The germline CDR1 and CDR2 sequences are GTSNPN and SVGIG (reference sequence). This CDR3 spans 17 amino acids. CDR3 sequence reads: CAWSGRHRDRGPDTQYF.